One sample yielded the 10 T cell receptor beta chains listed below, sequenced in a study of T cell repertoires in cytomegalovirus infection. Each CDR3 protein is one row after TCRdb ran MiXCR on the reads. The sample holds approximately 550,000 distinct CDR3 sequences, approximately 15% seen once. What was sequenced was CD8+ T cells from PBMCs. The receptors were sampled from a human donor in good health (CMV status not recorded). Some clones in this sample may be carry-over from other donors' samples.

As concerns this clonotype: A read error may be the cause here, since a much bigger clone is one base away. The CDR3, as DNA: TGTGCCGGCAGCTTAGATAGGGGGAACCAAGAGACCCAGTACTTC. It encodes CAGSLDRGNQETQYF. The chain couples TRBV11-2 to TRBJ2-5, with a tentative D call TRBD1 (6 bases). CDR1 and CDR2 from the germline V gene are SGHAT and FQNNGV. The length of the CDR3 is 15 residues.

The chain joins TRBV9 to TRBJ1-2; a weak D match, TRBD1 (6 bases). Germline V gene sequence: CDR1 SGDLS, CDR2 YYNGEE. V was trimmed by 0 bases and J by 4 bases, leaving 34 bases between them. The CDR3 has 22 amino acids. The CDR3: CASSVEMRPYRDQPEDPYGYTF. As DNA, the CDR3 is TGTGCCAGCAGCGTAGAAATGCGACCCTACAGGGATCAGCCTGAGGATCCCTATGGCTACACCTTC. Full variable domain (outside the CDR3, taken from reference TRBV9 and TRBJ1-2): DSGVTQTPKHLITATGQRVTLRCSPRSGDLSVYWYQQSLDQGLQFLIQYYNGEERAKGNILERFSAQQFPDLHSELNLSSLELGDSALYFCASSVEMRPYRDQPEDPYGYTFGSGTRLTVV.

CDR3 nucleotides: TGTGCCAGCAGCTTTTGGCAGCGAGATAACTATGGCTACACCTTC. This translates into CASSFWQRDNYGYTF. This chain connects TRBV5-6 to TRBJ1-2; no clear D. The germline V gene encodes CDR1 SGHDT and CDR2 YYEEEE. Between the trimmed V and J ends, which lost 2 bases and 1 base, there was a span of 12 bases. The CDR3 covers 15 residues. Full variable domain (rest looked up from reference TRBV5-6 and TRBJ1-2): DAGVTQSPTHLIKTRGQQVTLRCSPKSGHDTVSWYQQALGQGPQFIFQYYEEEERQRGNFPDRFSGHQFPNYSSELNVNALLLGDSALYLCASSFWQRDNYGYTFGSGTRLTVV.

CDR3 loop: CASSTLWREASTDTQYF. The CDR3 DNA is TGTGCCAGTAGTACCCTTTGGCGGGAGGCTAGCACAGATACGCAGTATTTT. V and J are TRBV19 and TRBJ2-3, with 8 bases that match TRBD2. From germline, CDR1 is LNHDA and CDR2 SQIVND (reference sequence). The ends lost 4 bases at V and 0 bases at J; junction bases unmatched: 9. CDR3 length equals 17 residues.

This clonotype was recorded many times. The chain combines TRBV11-2 with TRBJ2-7, with D possibly TRBD1 on 6 matching bases. Germline CDR1 and CDR2: SGHAT and FQNNGV. Trimming took off 5 bases at V and 7 bases at J, with 15 bases between the two ends. The CDR3 has 13 amino acids. The CDR3 region is CASSLSQGKEQYF. CDR3 coding DNA: TGTGCCAGCAGCCTCTCCCAGGGGAAGGAGCAGTACTTC.

V and J are TRBV3-1 and TRBJ2-5; D unresolved. CDR3 length: 16 residues. Per the germline V gene, CDR1 is LGHDT and CDR2 is YNNKEL (reference sequence). The germline V and J ends were trimmed by 0 bases and 3 bases, with 14 bases remaining between them. CDR3 DNA sequence: TGTGCCAGCAGCCAAGAAGCACGTAACCCAAAAGAGACCCAGTACTTC. Amino acid sequence: CASSQEARNPKETQYF.

As to this clonotype: A junction boundary mismatches the germline segment, possibly from a read error. The CDR3 nucleotides are TGCGCCAGCAGCTCCCAGAGAGGGCGTTCCTATAATTCATCCCTCCACTTT. Its translation is CASSSQRGRSYNSSLHF. The rearrangement uses TRBV5-1 and TRBJ1-6; D is ambiguous. The length of the CDR3 is 17 residues. The germline gives CDR1 SGHRS, CDR2 YFSETQ. The full variable domain, rest sourced from reference TRBV5-1 and TRBJ1-6, is KAGVTQTPRYLIKTRGQQVTLSCSPISGHRSVSWYQQTPGQGLQFLFEYFSETQRNKGNFPGRFSGRQFSNSRSEMNVSTLELGDSALYLCASSSQRGRSYNSSLHFGNGTRLTVT.

This clonotype came up many times. V is TRBV2 and J is TRBJ1-1; no clear D. Germline V lookup: CDR1 SNHLY, CDR2 FYNNEI. The CDR3 sequence is 13 residues long. The germline V and J ends were trimmed by 4 bases and 6 bases, with 12 bases remaining between them. DNA for the CDR3: TGTGCCAGCAGTGTGCTGCCGCTTCCTGAAGCTTTCTTT. Protein: CASSVLPLPEAFF.

This sequence joins TRBV7-4 and TRBJ2-1; 14 bases are shared with TRBD2. The CDR3 extends over 17 amino acids. The V and J ends lost 0 bases and 7 bases, in that order; junction bases with no gene match: 5. Germline V CDR1 and CDR2: SGHVT, SQSDAQ. CDR3 nucleotide sequence: TGTGCCAGCAGCTTAGCTGGACTAGCGGGGGGTGGGAATGAGCAGTTCTTC. This codes for CASSLAGLAGGGNEQFF.

At least ten counts were recorded for this clonotype. The rearrangement links TRBV19 to TRBJ1-2; 11 positions agree with TRBD1. The germline gives CDR1 LNHDA, CDR2 SQIVND (reference sequence). The CDR3 is 15 amino acids. V gave up 5 bases and J gave up 4 bases; unmatched junction bases: 6. The chain's CDR3 is CASSRRDRGTYGYTF. The CDR3 coding sequence is TGTGCCAGTAGTCGCCGGGACAGGGGGACCTATGGCTACACCTTC.